These 15 T cell receptor beta chains originate from one sample sequenced in a study of T cell repertoires in cytomegalovirus infection. No antigen has been identified for these receptors. Each CDR3 protein gets one entry after TCRdb re-called the reads with MiXCR. The data show 600,000 to 700,000 distinct CDR3 sequences, roughly 30% seen once. Sequences were derived from cultured PBMCs, sampled from culture after CMV antigen stimulation. The receptors come from a human donor in good health (CMV status not recorded). Some clones in this sample may be carry-over from other donors' samples.

The rearrangement uses TRBV10-3 and TRBJ2-3, with a possible D match to TRBD2 (6 bases). V shed 6 bases and J shed 1 base, with 11 bases lying between them. The CDR3 runs 14 residues. Per the germline V gene, CDR1 is ENHRY and CDR2 is SYGVKD. In nucleotides, the CDR3 is TGTGCCATCAGGACGGGGGTTGGCACAGATACGCAGTATTTT. It codes for CAIRTGVGTDTQYF.

This chain joins TRBV5-4 and TRBJ2-1; 14 bases fit TRBD2. The CDR3 sequence is 15 residues long. J gave up 9 bases and V 4 bases, and 6 bases lay outside the gene matches. Germline assignment: CDR1 SGHNT and CDR2 YYREEE (reference sequence). The CDR3 region has the DNA TGTGCCAGCAGCCACCCGGGACTAGCGGGAGTTGAGCAGTTCTTC. It translates to CASSHPGLAGVEQFF.

V is TRBV6-6 and J is TRBJ2-1; 10 bases match TRBD2. CDR3 size: 16 residues. The germline V gene has CDR1 MNHNY and CDR2 SVGAGI (reference sequence). Trimming cost V 6 bases and J 6 bases; bases outside gene matches: 11. CDR3 nucleotides: TGTGCCAGCAGGCGCCAAGCGGGGGGGAGGGGCAATGAGCAGTTCTTC. This codes for CASRRQAGGRGNEQFF.

V usage is TRBV4-1 and J usage is TRBJ2-7; TRBD2 might be the D (6 bases). CDR3 size: 15 residues. With 1 base removed from V and 0 bases from J, the gap between germline ends came to 10 bases. Germline CDR1 MGHRA, CDR2 YSYEKL. CDR3 sequence reads: CASSQAAGTSYEQYF. The CDR3 DNA follows: TGCGCCAGCAGCCAAGCTGCGGGGACCTCCTACGAGCAGTACTTC.

The genes are TRBV20-1 and TRBJ2-1; 7 bases match TRBD2. Trimming at V came to 6 bases and at J to 0 bases, leaving 8 bases not matched to a gene. The CDR3 loop spans 15 amino acids. Germline-derived CDR1 and CDR2 are DFQATT and SNEGSKA (reference sequence). The CDR3 DNA follows: TGCAGTGCCACGTCTAGCGGTAGCTCCTACAATGAGCAGTTCTTC. It translates to CSATSSGSSYNEQFF.

The V gene is TRBV18, the J gene TRBJ2-3; 7 positions agree with TRBD2. Germline V gene lookup returns CDR1 KGHSH and CDR2 LQKENI. Unmatched junction bases numbered 6, after V lost 2 bases and J lost 4 bases. This CDR3 has 15 amino acids. The CDR3 sequence: CASSPGREMADTQYF. CDR3 bases: TGTGCCAGCTCACCAGGGCGGGAGATGGCAGATACGCAGTATTTT.

This clonotype was seen a handful of times. The gene calls are TRBV7-6 and TRBJ2-5, with 9 bases identical to TRBD2. Germline V gene sequence: CDR1 SGHVS, CDR2 FNYEAQ. V lost 5 bases and J lost 5; bases outside the gene matches: 3. CDR3 length: 13 amino acids. Here the CDR3 reads CASSGTSSETQYF. The CDR3, as DNA: TGTGCCAGCAGCGGGACTAGCAGCGAGACCCAGTACTTC.

The chain recombines TRBV12-3 or TRBV12-4 with TRBJ2-7, with TRBD2 as a possible D gene (5 bases). CDR3 length equals 18 residues. Trimming removed 5 bases from V and 0 bases from J, with 23 bases in between. DNA of the CDR3: TGTGCCAGCAGTGCGTCCGGGATAAACAACCTCCTCTCCTACGAGCAGTACTTC. Protein: CASSASGINNLLSYEQYF.

The rearrangement uses TRBV15 and TRBJ2-7; D is unresolved. Germline lookup yields CDR1 LNHNV and CDR2 YYDKDF (reference sequence). V lost 0 bases, J lost 2 bases, and 11 bases lay in between. CDR3 length: 15 amino acids. The CDR3 is CATSRDPAGAYEQYF. For the CDR3, the DNA is TGTGCCACCAGCAGAGATCCGGCAGGAGCCTACGAGCAGTACTTC.

The chain carries TRBV7-2 and TRBJ2-1; D is unclear. The V gene's germline CDR1 is SGHTA and CDR2 FQGNSA. Trimming cost V 2 bases and J 11 bases, with 10 bases left between them. CDR3 length: 12 residues. CDR3 in DNA: TGTGCCAGCAGCTTACGGGCGAACAAGCAGTTCTTC. Amino acid sequence: CASSLRANKQFF.

V is TRBV7-2 and J is TRBJ2-5, with 7 positions matching TRBD2. CDR1 is SGHTA and CDR2 is FQGNSA in the germline V gene. J lost 6 bases, V lost 1 base, and 8 bases had no gene match. This CDR3 has 15 amino acids. The CDR3 protein is CASSLGGGSGKTQYF. The CDR3 nucleotides are TGTGCCAGCAGCTTAGGGGGGGGGTCGGGAAAGACCCAGTACTTC.

This clonotype was counted many times. V is TRBV7-6 and J is TRBJ2-1, with D uncertain. Germline CDR1 and CDR2: SGHVS and FNYEAQ. The germline V and J ends were trimmed by 4 bases and 0 bases, with 16 bases remaining between them. This CDR3 has 17 residues. CDR3 DNA sequence: TGTGCCAGCAGCTCCCTTCCAGGAGCCTTCTCCTACAATGAGCAGTTCTTC. Its protein is CASSSLPGAFSYNEQFF.

There are many counts of this clonotype. The chain uses TRBV7-2 and TRBJ1-1, with D maybe TRBD1 (6 bases). CDR3 length: 14 residues. Between the trimmed V and J ends, which lost 5 bases and 2 bases, there was a span of 12 bases. Germline V gives CDR1 SGHTA, CDR2 FQGNSA. The CDR3 nucleotides are TGTGCCAGCAGCCCCACAGGGATTAACACTGAAGCTTTCTTT. The encoded protein is CASSPTGINTEAFF.

The V call is TRBV7-6, the J call TRBJ1-5, with no clear D. CDR1 and CDR2 (germline): SGHVS, FNYEAQ. Trimming left V 4 bases short and J 10 bases short, with 11 bases between. The CDR3 is 12 residues long. The CDR3, as DNA: TGTGCCAGCAGCTCCCCCCTCGGACCCCAGCATTTT. Protein: CASSSPLGPQHF. The full variable domain, rest sourced from reference TRBV7-6 and TRBJ1-5, is GAGVSQSPRYKVTKRGQDVALRCDPISGHVSLYWYRQALGQGPEFLTYFNYEAQQDKSGLPNDRFSAERPEGSISTLTIQRTEQRDSAMYRCASSSPLGPQHFGDGTRLSIL.

Here the CDR3 DNA reads TGTGCCAGCAGCTTTTACAGACACAATGAGCAGTTCTTC. Translation gives CASSFYRHNEQFF. The gene calls are TRBV7-2 and TRBJ2-1; D is undetermined. Trimming cost V 3 bases and J 5 bases, with 8 bases left between them. This CDR3 comprises 13 residues. The V gene's germline CDR1 is SGHTA and CDR2 FQGNSA.